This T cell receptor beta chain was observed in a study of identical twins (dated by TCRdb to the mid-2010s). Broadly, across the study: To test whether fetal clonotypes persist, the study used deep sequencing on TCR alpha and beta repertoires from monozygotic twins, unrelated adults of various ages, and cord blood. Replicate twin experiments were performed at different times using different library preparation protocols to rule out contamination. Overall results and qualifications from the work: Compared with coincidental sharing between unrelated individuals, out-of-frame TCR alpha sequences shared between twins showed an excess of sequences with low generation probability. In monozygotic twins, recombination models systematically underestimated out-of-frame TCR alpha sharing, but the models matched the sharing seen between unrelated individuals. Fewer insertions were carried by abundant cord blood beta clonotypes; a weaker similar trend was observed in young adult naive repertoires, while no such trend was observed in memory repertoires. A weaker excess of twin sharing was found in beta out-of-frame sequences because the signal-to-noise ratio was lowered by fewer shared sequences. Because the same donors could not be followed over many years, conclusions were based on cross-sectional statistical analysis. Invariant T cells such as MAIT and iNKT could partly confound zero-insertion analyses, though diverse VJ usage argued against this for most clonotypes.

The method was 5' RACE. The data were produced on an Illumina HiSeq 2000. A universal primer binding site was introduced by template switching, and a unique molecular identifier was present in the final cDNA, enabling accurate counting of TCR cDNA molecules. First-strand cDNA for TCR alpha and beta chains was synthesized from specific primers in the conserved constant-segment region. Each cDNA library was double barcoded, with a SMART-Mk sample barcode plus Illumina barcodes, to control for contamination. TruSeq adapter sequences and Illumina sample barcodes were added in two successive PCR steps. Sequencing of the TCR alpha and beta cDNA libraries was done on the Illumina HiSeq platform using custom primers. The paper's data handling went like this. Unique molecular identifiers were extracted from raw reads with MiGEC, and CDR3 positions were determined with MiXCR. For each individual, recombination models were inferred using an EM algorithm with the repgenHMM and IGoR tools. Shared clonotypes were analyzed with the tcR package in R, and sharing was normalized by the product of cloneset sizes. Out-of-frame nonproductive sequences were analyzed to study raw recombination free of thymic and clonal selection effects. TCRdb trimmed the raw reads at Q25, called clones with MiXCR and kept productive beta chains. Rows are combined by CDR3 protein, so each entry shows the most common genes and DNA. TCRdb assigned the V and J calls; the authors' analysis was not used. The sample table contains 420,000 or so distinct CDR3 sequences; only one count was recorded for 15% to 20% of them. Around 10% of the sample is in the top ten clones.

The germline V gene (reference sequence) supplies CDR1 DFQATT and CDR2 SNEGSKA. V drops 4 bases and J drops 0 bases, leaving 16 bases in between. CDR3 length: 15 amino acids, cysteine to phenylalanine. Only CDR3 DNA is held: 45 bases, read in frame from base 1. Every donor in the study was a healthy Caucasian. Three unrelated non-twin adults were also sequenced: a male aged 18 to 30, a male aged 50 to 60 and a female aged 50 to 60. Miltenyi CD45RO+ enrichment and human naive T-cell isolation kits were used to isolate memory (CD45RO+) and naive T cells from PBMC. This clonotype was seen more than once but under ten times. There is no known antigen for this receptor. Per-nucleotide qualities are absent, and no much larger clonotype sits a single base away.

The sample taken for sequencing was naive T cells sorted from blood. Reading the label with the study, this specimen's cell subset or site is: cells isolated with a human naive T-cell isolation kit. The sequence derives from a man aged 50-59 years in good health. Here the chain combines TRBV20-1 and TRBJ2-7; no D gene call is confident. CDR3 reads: CSAISAQRSSYEQYF. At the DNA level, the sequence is TGCAGTGCTATATCTGCCCAGAGGAGCTCCTACGAGCAGTACTTC.